This TCR beta chain was identified in a study of T-cell memory formation after mild COVID-19 listed by TCRdb under 2021. About the study as a whole: TCR sequence clusters from the two donors were largely donor specific. In two donors, T-cell clones that expanded and contracted after mild COVID-19 were tracked by sequencing TCRalpha and TCRbeta repertoires over time. The cohort comprised two young, previously healthy adult volunteers, one female and one male.

This clonotype was counted many times. The antigen it binds to is not known. No much larger clonotype is one base removed from it; base qualities were not supplied. Study-level results and caveats: Contracting CD4+ clones turned up mainly in the CM and EM memory subsets, whereas EMRA was where CD8+ clones were enriched. The study covered only a couple of mild cases, and larger cohorts including severe cases with pre-infection samples were considered necessary. The detection of some responding clones in pre-infection memory suggests that pre-existing cross-reactive memory T cells joined the SARS-CoV-2 response. Whether the second-wave clones peaking on day 37 were SARS-CoV-2 specific was not confirmed. Balanced CD4/CD8 phenotypes were observed for clones contracting from day 15 to 85, whereas a bias towards CD4+ was observed for a second wave of clones expanding from day 15 to 37.

Ficoll-Paque density gradient centrifugation was used to isolate PBMCs. The data were produced on an Illumina NovaSeq 6000. Using 5'RACE with constant-segment primers, TCRalpha and TCRbeta cDNA libraries were constructed, with sample barcodes and unique molecular identifiers added in the process. RNA was extracted from every sample with Trizol reagent. Amplification of the libraries took two PCR steps, and the second step added a second sample barcode plus Illumina TruSeq adapters. Sequencing of the libraries was done on an Illumina NovaSeq, producing 2 x 150 bp paired-end reads. In the source study's methods: With migec v1.2.7, reads were demultiplexed and then collapsed into UMI-guided consensus sequences. Using mixcr v2.1.11, UMI consensuses were aligned to TRA and TRB V and J templates and then assembled into clonotypes. A clonotype was counted as expanded or contracted only when both edgeR and NoisET called the clonotype significant, with the noise models trained on biological replicates. For edgeR calls, the thresholds were a false discovery rate-adjusted p below 0.01 and a log2 fold-change of 1. As an exploratory analysis of dynamics, max-normalized trajectories of the 1000 most abundant clonotypes were examined with PCA combined with hierarchical clustering. Each responding clone was given a CD4 or CD8 phenotype based on the CD4+ and CD8+ repertoires, which had been sequenced separately. TCRdb cleaned the public reads at Q25 with fastp, built clones with MiXCR and kept in-frame beta chains. Identical CDR3 proteins give one entry, which carries the most common genes and DNA. TCRdb's processing, not the authors', yielded these V and J calls. The sample yields about 340,000 distinct CDR3 sequences; 13% were counted once. Of the sample, about a fifth is held by the ten largest clones.

The sequence was obtained from a man younger than 35 who had mild COVID-19 (a few samples of this study predate the infection). The sample titles of this study are shuffled in the database, so cell type and time point are left out; the donor was told from shared clones. The sample was PBMCs or a T cell subset sorted from them (not recorded which).

The nucleotide sequence reads TGCGCCAGCAGCCAGGGACAGGGAGGAACCCAAAATGAAAAACTGTTTTTT. Translated, it gives CASSQGQGGTQNEKLFF. The chain is assembled from TRBV4-3 and TRBJ1-4, and 9 bases in between align with TRBD1. Germline trimming: 3 bases from V, 5 bases from J; junction bases outside gene matches: 10. The germline V gene sets CDR1 to LGHNA and CDR2 to YSLEER. Inclusive of the bounding cysteine and phenylalanine, the CDR3 is 17 residues long. Only the CDR3 DNA stays, 51 bases, in frame from base 1.